Below are 15 T cell receptor beta chains sequenced from a single sample in a study of beta chain features in type 1 diabetes. Isolated RNA was reverse transcribed in full, so expressed TCRB transcripts were sequenced. Clones were read by immunoSEQ multiplex PCR, and TCRdb kept only the in-frame ones, dropping some. There are around 170,000 clones in the sample; 9% to 10% occur only once, and 2% to 3% lies in the top ten. What was sequenced was central memory CD4+ T cells from blood. Receptor source: a woman aged 18-29 years in good health.

This clone has a handful of counts. The chain has TRBV30 and TRBJ2-1, with TRBD2 matching 8 bases. After removal of 2 bases from V and 6 bases from J, the junction contained 12 bases not matched to a gene. Looked up from germline, CDR1 is GTSNPN and CDR2 is SVGIG (reference sequence). The CDR3 spans 16 residues. The CDR3 region has the DNA TGTGCCTGGAGTAGTACTAGCGGAGGAGGGGTCAATGAGCAGTTCTTC. Translation: CAWSSTSGGGVNEQFF.

This chain links TRBV7-9 with TRBJ1-1; maybe TRBD1 (6 bases). The CDR3 sequence is 15 residues long. V was clipped by 6 bases and J by 2 bases, with 16 bases between them. Germline CDR1 SEHNR, CDR2 FQNEAQ (reference sequence). The CDR3 DNA sequence: TGTGCCAGCAGTCCGAACGCAGGGGCAAACACTGAAGCTTTCTTT. Its translation: CASSPNAGANTEAFF.

CDR3 nucleotides: TGTGCCAGCAGTTACTCGAACAGGGAAGAGACCCAGTACTTC. Its protein is CASSYSNREETQYF. The genes are TRBV6-5 and TRBJ2-5; weak D call: TRBD1 (6 bases). The CDR3 covers 14 residues. V was pared by 0 bases and J by 3 bases, with 8 bases between. Germline values: CDR1 MNHEY, CDR2 SVGAGI.

In its sample, this clone was seen a few times. The chain combines TRBV18 with TRBJ1-6, with TRBD1 matching over 10 bases. The V gene's germline CDR1 is KGHSH and CDR2 LQKENI. J gave up 8 bases and V 4 bases, and 8 bases lay outside the gene matches. There are 16 residues in the CDR3. CDR3 sequence (DNA): TGTGCCAGCTCACGACGGGACAGGGGTTTGGATTCACCCCTCCACTTT. Translation: CASSRRDRGLDSPLHF.

The CDR3 loop is CASSGTSGGPHTQYF. DNA of the CDR3: TGTGCCAGCAGCGGGACTAGCGGGGGACCTCATACGCAGTATTTT. The V call is TRBV2, the J call TRBJ2-3; 14 bases agree with TRBD2. The CDR3 extends over 15 amino acids. Trimming took 6 bases from V and 7 from J; bases not matched to a gene: 6. Germline lookup yields CDR1 SNHLY and CDR2 FYNNEI.

This clone was seen a handful of times. Here the CDR3 reads CASSLNGVLFF. CDR3 coding DNA: TGTGCCAGCAGCTTAAACGGGGTGTTGTTCTTC. V usage is TRBV5-4 and J usage is TRBJ2-1; tentative D call: TRBD2 (5 bases). V gave up 2 bases and J gave up 15 bases, with 12 bases separating them. The CDR3 is 11 residues long. Germline lookup yields CDR1 SGHNT and CDR2 YYREEE (reference sequence). The full variable domain, in which reference TRBV5-4 and TRBJ2-1 provide the parts outside the CDR3, is ETGVTQSPTHLIKTRGQQVTLRCSSQSGHNTVSWYQQALGQGPQFIFQYYREEENGRGNFPPRFSGLQFPNYSSELNVNALELDDSALYLCASSLNGVLFFGPGTRLTVL.

This clone was recorded a few times. The chain uses TRBV6-1 and TRBJ2-3; 8 positions match TRBD2. The ends lost 6 bases at V and 5 bases at J; junction bases unmatched: 4. Germline lookup yields CDR1 MNHNS and CDR2 SASEGT. The CDR3 contains 13 residues. The CDR3 sequence: CASSLLAGDTQYF. In nucleotides, the CDR3 is TGTGCCAGCAGCCTCCTAGCGGGAGATACGCAGTATTTT.

This clone occurred many times. V gene TRBV7-9 combines with J gene TRBJ2-3; 9 bases fit TRBD2. CDR3 length: 15 amino acids. Germline V lookup: CDR1 SEHNR, CDR2 FQNEAQ (reference sequence). V shed 3 bases and J 5 bases; nucleotides not matched to a gene: 6. The CDR3 region is CASSFIAGVGDTQYF. The CDR3 region has the DNA TGTGCCAGCAGCTTTATAGCGGGAGTGGGAGATACGCAGTATTTT. Based on the CDR3 plus reference TRBV7-9 and TRBJ2-3, the full variable domain is DTGVSQNPRHKITKRGQNVTFRCDPISEHNRLYWYRQTLGQGPEFLTYFQNEAQLEKSRLLSDRFSAERPKGSFSTLEIQRTEQGDSAMYLCASSFIAGVGDTQYFGPGTRLTVL.

V and J are TRBV29-1 and TRBJ2-3; 8 bases agree with TRBD2. The CDR3 is 14 residues long. Germline lookup yields CDR1 SQVTM and CDR2 ANQGSEA. J was trimmed by 0 bases and V by 6 bases; bases with no gene match: 5. The CDR3 loop is CSVRTSTSTDTQYF. CDR3 DNA: TGCAGCGTCCGGACTAGCACTAGCACAGATACGCAGTATTTT.

The V and J genes are TRBV2 and TRBJ2-5, with a weak D call TRBD2 (7 bases). Germline-derived CDR1 and CDR2 are SNHLY and FYNNEI. V was cut by 7 bases and J by 4 bases, with 16 bases left in between. The CDR3 spans 14 residues. CDR3 DNA: TGTGCCAGCACCCAGGAGGCGGGGGCAGAGACCCAGTACTTC. It is translated as CASTQEAGAETQYF.

This clone was found many times. The chain is built from TRBV7-9 and TRBJ2-4; maybe TRBD1 (6 bases). Between the trimmed V and J ends, which lost 3 bases and 7 bases, there was a span of 10 bases. The CDR3 totals 13 residues. CDR1 and CDR2 from the germline V gene are SEHNR and FQNEAQ (reference sequence). The CDR3 here is CASSLGTTNIQYF. Here the CDR3 DNA reads TGTGCCAGCAGCTTGGGGACAACGAACATTCAGTACTTC.

This clone turned up a few times. The chain employs TRBV7-9 and TRBJ1-5; a weak D match, TRBD1 (6 bases). The length of the CDR3 is 14 residues. Germline values: CDR1 SEHNR, CDR2 FQNEAQ (reference sequence). V was cut by 5 bases and J by 8 bases, with 16 bases left in between. CDR3 region: CASSPDSPIEPQHF. In DNA, the CDR3 is TGTGCCAGCAGCCCGGACAGTCCAATCGAGCCCCAGCATTTT.

This clone was counted between two and nine times. V is TRBV6-6 and J is TRBJ2-4; possible D gene TRBD2, 6 bases. CDR1 MNHNY and CDR2 SVGAGI come from the germline V gene (reference sequence). V gave up 3 bases and J gave up 5 bases, with 11 bases separating them. The CDR3 spans 14 residues. The CDR3 loop reads CASSYAGGENIQYF. The CDR3 DNA reads as TGTGCCAGCAGTTATGCCGGCGGGGAAAACATTCAGTACTTC.

This clone was seen many times. The chain carries TRBV2 and TRBJ1-6; TRBD1 matches at 7 bases. With V trimmed by 7 bases and J by 9 bases, 12 bases remained unmatched. The CDR3 spans 15 residues. The germline CDR1 and CDR2 sequences are SNHLY and FYNNEI. CDR3 nucleotide sequence: TGTGCCAGCATCTTACCCCGGGACAGAGGTTCACCCCTCCACTTT. This codes for CASILPRDRGSPLHF. Based on the CDR3 plus reference TRBV2 and TRBJ1-6, the full variable domain is EPEVTQTPSHQVTQMGQEVILRCVPISNHLYFYWYRQILGQKVEFLVSFYNNEISEKSEIFDDQFSVERPDGSNFTLKIRSTKLEDSAMYFCASILPRDRGSPLHFGNGTRLTVT.

Notes on this clone: This same CDR3 is encoded by further DNA sequences in the sample. The rearrangement uses TRBV7-2 and TRBJ2-5; the match to TRBD2 covers 9 bases. CDR1 and CDR2 from the germline V gene are SGHTA and FQGNSA. With 5 bases clipped from V and 5 bases from J, the junction kept 6 bases outside the gene matches. The CDR3 is made up of 14 amino acids. The CDR3 nucleotides are TGTGCCAGCAGCCCGGGACTAGCTAGGGAGACCCAGTACTTC. Residues: CASSPGLARETQYF.